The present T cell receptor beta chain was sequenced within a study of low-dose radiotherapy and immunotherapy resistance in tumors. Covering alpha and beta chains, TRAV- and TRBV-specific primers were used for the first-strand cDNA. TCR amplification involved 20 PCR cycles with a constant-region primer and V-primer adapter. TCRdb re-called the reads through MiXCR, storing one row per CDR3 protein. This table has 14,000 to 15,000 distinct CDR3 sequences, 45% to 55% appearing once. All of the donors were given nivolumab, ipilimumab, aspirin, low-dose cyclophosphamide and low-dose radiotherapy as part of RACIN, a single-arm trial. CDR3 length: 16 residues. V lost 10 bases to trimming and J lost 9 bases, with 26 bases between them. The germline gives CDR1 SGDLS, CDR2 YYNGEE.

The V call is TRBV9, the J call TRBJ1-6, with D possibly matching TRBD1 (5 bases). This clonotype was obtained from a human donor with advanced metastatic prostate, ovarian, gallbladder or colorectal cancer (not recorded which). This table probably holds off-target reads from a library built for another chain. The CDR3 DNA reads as TGTGCCGGACGGGGCCCCGGGCCCCCCGGAGGTTCACCCCTCCACTTT. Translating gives CAGRGPGPPGGSPLHF.